The clone carrying this T cell receptor beta chain was detected only once. This sample is part of a study of control samples from healthy donors and cancer patients. The method was immunoSEQ multiplex PCR; TCRdb's version includes in-frame clones alone and lacks a portion of them. The sample consists of 110,000 to 150,000 clones, around 86% of them appearing once. Trimming took 1 base from V and 4 from J; bases not matched to a gene: 13. The CDR3 consists of 19 residues. Germline V gives CDR1 LGHDT, CDR2 YNNKEL (reference sequence). The receptor was derived from a man between 25 and 39 years old in good health. Sequencing was performed on blood. The chain recombines TRBV3-1 (or the pseudogene TRBV3-2) with TRBJ2-2; 9 bases agree with TRBD2. The CDR3 protein is CASSQVRLAEEVCTGELFF. In DNA form, the CDR3 reads TGTGCCAGCAGCCAAGTTCGACTAGCGGAGGAGGTGTGCACCGGGGAGCTGTTTTTT.